These 21 T cell receptor beta chains came from one sample sequenced in a study of blood T cell repertoires in COVID-19. Only in-frame clones appear in the TCRdb table, and some are missing; sequencing was by immunoSEQ multiplex PCR. Of 150,000 to 200,000 clones in the sample, about 87% were seen once. The specimen sequenced was peripheral blood. These receptors all come from a woman between 70 and 85 years old with COVID-19, enrolled during active disease.

The gene calls are TRBV6-5 and TRBJ2-3; TRBD1 aligns across 7 bases. The germline gives CDR1 MNHEY, CDR2 SVGAGI. CDR3 length equals 15 residues. V dropped 2 bases and J dropped 2; count of bases not matched to a gene: 4. The CDR3 is CASSYLGTDTDTQYF. CDR3 DNA: TGTGCCAGCAGTTACCTCGGGACAGACACAGATACGCAGTATTTT.

The V gene is TRBV7-9, the J gene TRBJ2-7; 11 nucleotides align to TRBD1. The CDR3 contains 16 residues. Germline CDR1 and CDR2: SEHNR and FQNEAQ (reference sequence). The V and J ends lost 5 bases and 4 bases, in that order; junction bases with no gene match: 10. The CDR3 region is CASSPTGGDRGYEQYF. The CDR3 DNA reads TGTGCCAGCAGCCCAACCGGGGGGGACAGGGGGTACGAGCAGTACTTC.

The chain carries TRBV7-8 and TRBJ2-1, with 8 bases aligning to TRBD2. The J segment lost 2 bases and the V segment lost 3 bases, leaving 9 bases of the junction unmatched. This CDR3 spans 17 amino acids. Germline CDR1 and CDR2: SGHVS and FQNEAQ. As DNA, the CDR3 is TGTGCCAGCAGCTTGGCCAGCGGGAGTACTACCTACAATGAGCAGTTCTTC. Translating gives CASSLASGSTTYNEQFF.

This clone was picked up one time. V is TRBV6-5 and J is TRBJ2-7, with 10 bases fitting TRBD1. In germline, CDR1 is MNHEY, CDR2 SVGAGI. V dropped 0 bases and J dropped 6; count of bases not matched to a gene: 8. There are 16 residues in the CDR3. CDR3 DNA sequence: TGTGCCAGCAGTTACTCGGGGACAGGGGAACGGGGCGAGCAGTACTTC. Protein: CASSYSGTGERGEQYF.

The V and J genes are TRBV7-2 and TRBJ1-2; TRBD1 matches 7 bases. The V and J ends lost 3 bases and 4 bases, in that order; junction bases with no gene match: 8. The germline V gene has CDR1 SGHTA and CDR2 FQGNSA. CDR3 length: 15 amino acids. The CDR3 region is CASSFDRERAYGYTF. The CDR3 DNA sequence: TGTGCCAGCAGCTTTGACAGGGAGAGGGCCTATGGCTACACCTTC.

V gene TRBV11-3 combines with J gene TRBJ2-7, with D perhaps matching TRBD1 (6 bases). Germline V gene data show CDR1 as SGHNT and CDR2 as YENEEA. This CDR3 region has 13 residues. The V end was cut by 5 bases, the J end by 2 bases, with 10 bases between. CDR3 sequence: CASSDGQTYEQYF. CDR3 nucleotides: TGTGCCAGCAGCGACGGACAGACCTACGAGCAGTACTTC.

To note about this clone: An end of the junction differs from the germline gene, which may be a read error. The chain recombines TRBV4-1 with TRBJ1-4; D remains ambiguous. Germline loops: CDR1 MGHRA, CDR2 YSYEKL. The CDR3 has 15 amino acids. CDR3 in DNA: TGCGCCAGCAGCCAAGTCCCGGGGTCTAAGGAAAAACTGTTTTTT. It is translated as CASSQVPGSKEKLFF.

The chain couples TRBV24-1 to TRBJ2-6; D is unresolved. Germline V gene data show CDR1 as KGHDR and CDR2 as SFDVKD. Trimming cost V 2 bases and J 0 bases, with 7 bases left between them. This CDR3 has 16 residues. CDR3 nucleotides: TGTGCCACCAGTGATTCCCGGAGCTCTGGGGCCAACGTCCTGACTTTC. Its translation: CATSDSRSSGANVLTF.

The J gene is TRBJ1-5, the V gene TRBV28; 9 bases are a match to TRBD1. Germline V lookup: CDR1 MDHEN, CDR2 SYDVKM. V trimming: 6 bases; J trimming: 4 bases; junction bases outside the gene matches: 4. The CDR3 has 14 residues. This chain's CDR3 is CASSTDRGNQPQHF. In nucleotides, the CDR3 is TGTGCCAGCAGCACAGACAGGGGGAATCAGCCCCAGCATTTT.

The chain uses TRBV19 and TRBJ1-1; 8 bases align to TRBD1. Per germline, CDR1 LNHDA and CDR2 SQIVND (reference sequence). The CDR3 runs to 14 residues. The trim removed 2 bases at V and 8 bases at J, leaving 7 bases unmatched. CDR3 loop: CASSISGGDKEAFF. CDR3 in DNA: TGTGCCAGTAGTATATCAGGGGGCGATAAGGAAGCTTTCTTT.

V is TRBV19 and J is TRBJ1-1; 7 positions agree with TRBD1. The length of the CDR3 is 15 residues. The V segment lost 1 base and the J segment 2 bases; nucleotides outside the gene matches: 4. From germline, CDR1 is LNHDA and CDR2 SQIVND (reference sequence). CDR3 residues: CASSIAGQLNTEAFF. DNA of the CDR3: TGTGCCAGTAGTATAGCGGGACAGCTAAACACTGAAGCTTTCTTT.

The J gene is TRBJ2-1, the V gene TRBV5-4; 8 bases map to TRBD1. The length of the CDR3 is 15 residues. The trim removed 0 bases at V and 6 bases at J, leaving 5 bases unmatched. CDR1 SGHNT and CDR2 YYREEE come from the germline V gene (reference sequence). The CDR3 protein is CASSLGTGKGNEQFF. CDR3 DNA sequence: TGTGCCAGCAGCTTGGGGACAGGGAAGGGCAATGAGCAGTTCTTC.

The chain has TRBV9 and TRBJ1-1, with no clear D. Trimming pared 2 bases from V and 1 base from J, leaving 6 bases between. Germline values: CDR1 SGDLS, CDR2 YYNGEE. There are 13 residues in the CDR3. The CDR3 here is CASSVYGNTEAFF. DNA for the CDR3: TGTGCCAGCAGCGTTTACGGGAACACTGAAGCTTTCTTT.

The V and J genes are TRBV19 and TRBJ2-7; possible D gene TRBD1, 6 bases. The CDR3 sequence is 14 residues long. The V gene lost 4 bases and the J gene lost 0 bases, with 10 bases spanning the gap. Germline V gene lookup returns CDR1 LNHDA and CDR2 SQIVND (reference sequence). The CDR3, as DNA: TGTGCCAGTAGTAACGACAGGAGCTCCTACGAGCAGTACTTC. Encoded protein: CASSNDRSSYEQYF. The full variable domain, in which reference TRBV19 and TRBJ2-7 provide the parts outside the CDR3, is DGGITQSPKYLFRKEGQNVTLSCEQNLNHDAMYWYRQDPGQGLRLIYYSQIVNDFQKGDIAEGYSVSREKKESFPLTVTSAQKNPTAFYLCASSNDRSSYEQYFGPGTRLTVT.

The CDR3 spells CSASRRVTDNSPLHF. The CDR3, as DNA: TGCAGTGCTAGTAGGAGGGTTACGGATAATTCACCCCTCCACTTT. This chain links TRBV20-1 with TRBJ1-6; D is unclear. Germline loops: CDR1 DFQATT, CDR2 SNEGSKA (reference sequence). Deletions cut 3 bases from V and 5 bases from J, with 14 bases between. The CDR3 totals 15 residues.

In its sample, this clone was seen a few times. The chain carries TRBV7-9 and TRBJ1-2; 9 bases line up with TRBD1. The CDR3 contains 14 residues. Germline CDR1 SEHNR, CDR2 FQNEAQ (reference sequence). V was pared by 5 bases and J by 7 bases, with 8 bases of the junction left unmatched. This CDR3 reads CASSRPGQGFGYTF. The CDR3 DNA reads as TGTGCCAGCAGCCGCCCGGGACAGGGTTTTGGCTACACCTTC.

The CDR3 region is CASSLEGLAGAYTYEQYF. The CDR3 DNA reads as TGTGCCAGCAGCTTGGAAGGCTTAGCGGGAGCCTATACCTACGAGCAGTACTTC. This chain links TRBV5-5 with TRBJ2-7, with 9 nucleotides matching TRBD2. The CDR3 runs to 18 residues. CDR1 and CDR2 (germline): SGHKS, YYEKEE (reference sequence). V shed 0 bases, J shed 2 bases, and the junction held 12 bases outside the gene matches.

The rearrangement uses TRBV6-6 and TRBJ1-5, with TRBD1 as a possible D gene (6 bases). V dropped 10 bases and J dropped 4 bases, with 14 bases sitting between them. CDR3 length equals 13 residues. The germline CDR1 and CDR2 sequences are MNHNY and SVGAGI (reference sequence). CDR3 region: CATLRTDNQPQHF. The CDR3 DNA is TGTGCCACTCTCCGGACAGATAATCAGCCCCAGCATTTT.

The chain recombines TRBV29-1 with TRBJ2-3, with D possibly TRBD2 on 6 matching bases. CDR3 size: 16 residues. The ends were cut back, 6 bases at V and 15 bases at J, with 34 bases in the middle. Germline V gene sequence: CDR1 SQVTM, CDR2 ANQGSEA. The CDR3 is CSVAEPGLQKQPGPYF. The CDR3 DNA follows: TGCAGCGTCGCCGAACCGGGACTCCAAAAACAACCGGGGCCCTATTTT.

The genes are TRBV29-1 and TRBJ1-2, with D possibly being TRBD1 (5 bases). Germline V CDR1 and CDR2: SQVTM, ANQGSEA. The CDR3 length is 13 residues. Trimming stripped 8 bases from V and 8 bases from J, with 21 bases between. The CDR3 region is CSPRGPQGIGYTF. The CDR3 region has the DNA TGCAGCCCTCGTGGGCCGCAGGGAATCGGCTACACCTTC.

CDR3 loop: CASDVGGGRNKNIQYF. The CDR3 DNA reads TGTGCCAGCGACGTCGGAGGCGGGAGGAACAAAAACATTCAGTACTTC. This rearrangement joins TRBV16 to TRBJ2-4; 8 nucleotides align to TRBD2. Trimming removed 8 bases from V and 3 bases from J; junction bases left unmatched: 12. This CDR3 contains 16 residues. Germline V lookup: CDR1 KGHSY, CDR2 FQNENV.